Sequencing of this TCR beta chain was carried out in a study of control samples from healthy donors and cancer patients. Assay: immunoSEQ multiplex PCR; the TCRdb copy retains only in-frame clones and omits some. The data contain about 110,000 clones, roughly 90% of them singletons. Germline CDR1 reads MGHRA; CDR2 reads YSYEKL. The CDR3 spans 14 residues. A word on this clone: Compared with germline, one end of the junction differs, possibly owing to a read error.

The chain has TRBV4-1 and TRBJ2-7, with D unresolved. The sample taken for sequencing was blood. The source is a woman aged 45 to 65 in good health. CDR3 in amino acids: CARSRLESSYEQYF. The CDR3 DNA is TGCGCCCGCAGCCGACTGGAGTCCTCCTACGAGCAGTACTTC.